This T cell receptor (beta chain) originates from a study of PD-L1 blockade in urothelial cancer. Some clones are missing from TCRdb's copy, which holds only in-frame ones; the method was immunoSEQ multiplex PCR. The profile shows about 50,000 clones, 87% of them singletons. The CDR3 totals 12 residues. The J segment lost 5 bases and the V segment lost 3 bases, leaving 3 bases of the junction unmatched. Per the germline V gene, CDR1 is SQVTM and CDR2 is ANQGSEA. This clone came up a few times. The material sequenced was PBMCs, taken around atezolizumab (anti-PD-L1) treatment. The origin of this receptor is a man in his sixties with urothelial cancer. V is TRBV29-1 and J is TRBJ2-5; 7 nucleotides line up with TRBD2. The CDR3 spells CSVETSPETQYF. Here the CDR3 DNA reads TGCAGCGTTGAGACTAGCCCGGAGACCCAGTACTTC.